The rows below give T cell receptor beta chains drawn from one sample of a study of blood T cell repertoires in COVID-19. Here immunoSEQ multiplex PCR was the method, and the copy in TCRdb shows in-frame clones only, minus some. The table records more than 95,000 clones, over 65% of them present only once. The sequenced sample consisted of peripheral blood. The receptors stem from a human donor in a cohort sampled during active COVID-19. The conserved cysteine and the conserved F or W are not part of the CDR3 here.

ASSLQEANTGELF	TRBV5-1	TRBJ2-2
ASSLGGRDGYT	TRBV11-2	TRBJ1-2
SASLQRGLAGGRGRNEQF	TRBV20-1	TRBJ2-1
AIRGLAAYEQY	TRBV10-3	TRBJ2-7
ASSLGGLGSMELF	TRBV27	TRBJ2-2
ASRGGDRVHEQY	TRBV2	TRBJ2-7
ASSQDHGQMLAGRNEQY	TRBV3-1/TRBV3-2	TRBJ2-7
ASSWGPYLTDIQY	TRBV9	TRBJ2-4
ASSLGQYNEQF	TRBV5-1	TRBJ2-1
ASSHRVGKRGYGYT	TRBV9	TRBJ1-2
ASSLAGQGGYGYT	TRBV7-9	TRBJ1-2
ASRAQRSYEQY	TRBV7-6	TRBJ2-7
ASSRGPGQGYEQY	TRBV7-9	TRBJ2-7
ASSEPTGGGQETQY	TRBV2	TRBJ2-5
ASSSSETFRKYNEQF	TRBV11-2	TRBJ2-1
ASSMPTGGLNTEAF	TRBV19	TRBJ1-1